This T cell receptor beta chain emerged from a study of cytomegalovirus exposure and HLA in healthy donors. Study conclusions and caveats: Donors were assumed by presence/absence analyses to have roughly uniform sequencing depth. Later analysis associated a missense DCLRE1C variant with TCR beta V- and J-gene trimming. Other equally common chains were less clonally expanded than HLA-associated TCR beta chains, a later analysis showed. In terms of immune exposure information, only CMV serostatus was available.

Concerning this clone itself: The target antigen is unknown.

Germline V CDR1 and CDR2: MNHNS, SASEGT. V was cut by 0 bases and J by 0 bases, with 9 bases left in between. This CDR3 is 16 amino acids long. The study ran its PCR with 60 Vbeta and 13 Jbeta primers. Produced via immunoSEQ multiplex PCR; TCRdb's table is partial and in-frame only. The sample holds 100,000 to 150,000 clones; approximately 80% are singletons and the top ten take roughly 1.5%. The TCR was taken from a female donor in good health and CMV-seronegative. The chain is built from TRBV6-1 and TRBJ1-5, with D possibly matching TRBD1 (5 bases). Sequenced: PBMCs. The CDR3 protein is CASSEADSYSNQPQHF. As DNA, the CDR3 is TGTGCCAGCAGTGAAGCCGACAGCTATAGCAATCAGCCCCAGCATTTT.